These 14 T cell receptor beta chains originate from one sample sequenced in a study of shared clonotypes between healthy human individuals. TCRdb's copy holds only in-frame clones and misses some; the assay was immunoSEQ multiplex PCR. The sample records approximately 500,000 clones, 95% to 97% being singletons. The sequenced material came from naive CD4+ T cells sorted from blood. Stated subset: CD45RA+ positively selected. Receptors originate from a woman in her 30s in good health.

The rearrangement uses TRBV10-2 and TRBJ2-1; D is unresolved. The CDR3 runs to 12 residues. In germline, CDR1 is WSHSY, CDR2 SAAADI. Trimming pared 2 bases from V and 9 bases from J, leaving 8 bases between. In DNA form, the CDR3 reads TGCGCCAGCAGTGAGGTGGACCGTGAGCAGTTCTTC. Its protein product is CASSEVDREQFF.

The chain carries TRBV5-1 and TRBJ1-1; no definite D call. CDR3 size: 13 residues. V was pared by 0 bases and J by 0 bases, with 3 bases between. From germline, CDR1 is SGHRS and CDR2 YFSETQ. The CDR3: CASSLEVNTEAFF. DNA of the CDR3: TGCGCCAGCAGCTTGGAGGTGAACACTGAAGCTTTCTTT. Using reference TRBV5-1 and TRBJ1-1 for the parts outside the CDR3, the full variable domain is KAGVTQTPRYLIKTRGQQVTLSCSPISGHRSVSWYQQTPGQGLQFLFEYFSETQRNKGNFPGRFSGRQFSNSRSEMNVSTLELGDSALYLCASSLEVNTEAFFGQGTRLTVV.

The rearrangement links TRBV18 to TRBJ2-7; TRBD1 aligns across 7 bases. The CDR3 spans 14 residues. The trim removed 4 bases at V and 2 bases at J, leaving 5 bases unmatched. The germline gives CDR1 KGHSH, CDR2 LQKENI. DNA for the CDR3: TGTGCCAGCTCACAGGGACAGTTGACCTACGAGCAGTACTTC. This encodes CASSQGQLTYEQYF.

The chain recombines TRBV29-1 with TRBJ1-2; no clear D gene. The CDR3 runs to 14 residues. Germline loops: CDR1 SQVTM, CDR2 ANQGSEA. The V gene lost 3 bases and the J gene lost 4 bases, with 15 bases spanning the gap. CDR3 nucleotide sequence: TGCAGCGTTGATTCGTGGGCCTCTCCCTATGGCTACACCTTC. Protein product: CSVDSWASPYGYTF.

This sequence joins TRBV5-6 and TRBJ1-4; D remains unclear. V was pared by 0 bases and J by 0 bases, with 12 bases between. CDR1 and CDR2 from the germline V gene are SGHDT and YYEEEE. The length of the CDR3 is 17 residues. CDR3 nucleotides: TGTGCCAGCAGCTTGGCGGGAGATTTAACAACTAATGAAAAACTGTTTTTT. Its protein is CASSLAGDLTTNEKLFF. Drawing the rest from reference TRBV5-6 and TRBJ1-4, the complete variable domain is DAGVTQSPTHLIKTRGQQVTLRCSPKSGHDTVSWYQQALGQGPQFIFQYYEEEERQRGNFPDRFSGHQFPNYSSELNVNALLLGDSALYLCASSLAGDLTTNEKLFFGSGTQLSVL.

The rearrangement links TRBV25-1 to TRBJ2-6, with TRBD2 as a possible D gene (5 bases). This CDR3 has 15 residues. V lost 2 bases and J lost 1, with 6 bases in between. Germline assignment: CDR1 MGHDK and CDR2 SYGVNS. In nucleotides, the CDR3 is TGTGCCAGCAGTGAAGCGGGTTCTGGGGCCAACGTCCTGACTTTC. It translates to CASSEAGSGANVLTF.

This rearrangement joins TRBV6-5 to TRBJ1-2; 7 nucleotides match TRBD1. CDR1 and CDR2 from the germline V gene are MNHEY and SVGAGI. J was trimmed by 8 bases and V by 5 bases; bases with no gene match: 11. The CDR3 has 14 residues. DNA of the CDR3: TGTGCCAGCAGTCTATTCTCCGGGACAGAGGGCTACACCTTC. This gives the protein CASSLFSGTEGYTF.

The CDR3 region is CASSLRSRGLSTDTQYF. DNA for the CDR3: TGTGCCAGCAGCTTAAGGTCCCGGGGACTAAGCACAGATACGCAGTATTTT. The genes are TRBV7-8 and TRBJ2-3; 7 nucleotides match TRBD2. Germline assignment: CDR1 SGHVS and CDR2 FQNEAQ. V shed 2 bases, J shed 0 bases, and the junction held 8 bases outside the gene matches. The CDR3 runs to 17 residues.

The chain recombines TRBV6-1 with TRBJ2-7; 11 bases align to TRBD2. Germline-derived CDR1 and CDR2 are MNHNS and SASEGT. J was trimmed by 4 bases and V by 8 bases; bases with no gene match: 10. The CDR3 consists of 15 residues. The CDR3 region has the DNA TGTGCCAGCTCCATTCAACTAGCGGGAGAATACGAGCAGTACTTC. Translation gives CASSIQLAGEYEQYF.

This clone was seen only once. The CDR3: CASSLGVGLSTDTQYF. The CDR3 bases are TGCGCCAGCAGCTTGGGTGTGGGACTAAGCACAGATACGCAGTATTTT. V gene TRBV5-1 combines with J gene TRBJ2-3; 7 bases agree with TRBD2. Germline V gives CDR1 SGHRS, CDR2 YFSETQ. The CDR3 is 16 amino acids. Trimming took 0 bases from V and 0 from J; bases not matched to a gene: 4.

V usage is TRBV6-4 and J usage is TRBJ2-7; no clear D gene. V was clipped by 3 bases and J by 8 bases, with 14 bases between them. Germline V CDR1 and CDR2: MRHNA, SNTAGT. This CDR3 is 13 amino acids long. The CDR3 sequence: CASSEGTRSKQYF. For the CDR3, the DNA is TGTGCCAGCAGTGAAGGAACCCGGAGCAAGCAGTACTTC.

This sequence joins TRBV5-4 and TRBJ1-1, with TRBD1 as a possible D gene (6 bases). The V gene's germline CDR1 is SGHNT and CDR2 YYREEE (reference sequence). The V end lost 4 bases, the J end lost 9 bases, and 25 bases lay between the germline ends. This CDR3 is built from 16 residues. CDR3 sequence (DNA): TGTGCCAGCAGCCCACCCCCACCAGGGGAGATCGGCAAAGCTTTCTTT. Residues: CASSPPPPGEIGKAFF.

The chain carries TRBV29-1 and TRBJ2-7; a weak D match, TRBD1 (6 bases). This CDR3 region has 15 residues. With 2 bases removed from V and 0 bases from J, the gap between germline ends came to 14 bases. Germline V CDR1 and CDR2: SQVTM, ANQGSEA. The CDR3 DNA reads TGCAGCGTTGAAACAGGGAACAGGGCCTCCTACGAGCAGTACTTC. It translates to CSVETGNRASYEQYF.

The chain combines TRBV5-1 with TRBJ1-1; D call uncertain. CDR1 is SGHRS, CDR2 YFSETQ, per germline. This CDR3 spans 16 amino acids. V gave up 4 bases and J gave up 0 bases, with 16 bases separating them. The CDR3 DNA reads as TGCGCCAGCAGCCGGTCCCCGATGGGCCTGAACACTGAAGCTTTCTTT. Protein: CASSRSPMGLNTEAFF.